This T cell receptor (beta chain) stems from a study of cytomegalovirus exposure and HLA in healthy donors. Overall study context: A prior analysis found roughly 100 million unique TCR beta sequences from roughly 180 million T cells. Study-wide results and limits: Data from an earlier analysis indicated that most TCR beta V segments were productive either about 90% or about 30% of the time. Exclusion applied to some V segments, including TRBV6-2 and TRBV6-3, as they were indistinguishable. An Asian-associated ancestry cluster reportedly showed fewer N-insertions than the approximately 630-donor mean in a later analysis.

Researchers ran the PCR with 60 Vbeta and 13 Jbeta primers. TCRdb's copy holds only in-frame clones and misses some; the assay was immunoSEQ multiplex PCR. The sample lists roughly 84,000 clones; more than 60% were seen once. Comments on this clone: No antigen is known for it.

Germline V lookup: CDR1 MDHEN, CDR2 SYDVKM. The V and J ends lost 9 bases and 7 bases respectively, with 16 bases between them. CDR3 size: 13 residues. The sequence was collected from a male donor in good health and CMV-seropositive. V and J are TRBV28 and TRBJ2-1, with a weak D call TRBD2 (5 bases). The sample consisted of PBMCs. This CDR3 reads CASGGRWRNEQFF. For the CDR3, the DNA is TGTGCCAGTGGCGGGCGATGGCGAAATGAGCAGTTCTTC.